The next 22 T cell receptor beta chains were all read from a single sample in a study of cytomegalovirus exposure and HLA in healthy donors. The PCR used 60 Vbeta and 13 Jbeta primers. The repertoire was sequenced with immunoSEQ multiplex PCR; TCRdb's copy has only in-frame clones and lacks some. The repertoire table contains tens of thousands of clones. Sequences were obtained from PBMCs. These receptor sequences come from a woman aged 45-59 years in good health and CMV-seropositive.

V is TRBV5-1 and J is TRBJ1-1; 10 bases agree with TRBD1. The CDR3 length is 16 residues. V dropped 5 bases and J dropped 4; count of bases not matched to a gene: 11. Germline V lookup: CDR1 SGHRS, CDR2 YFSETQ. CDR3 in amino acids: CASRSRGQGRSTEAFF. CDR3 coding DNA: TGCGCCAGCAGGTCTCGGGGACAGGGGCGAAGCACTGAAGCTTTCTTT.

Written as DNA, the CDR3 is TGTGCCAGCAGCGGACAGTATAATTCACCCCTCCACTTT. Translated, it gives CASSGQYNSPLHF. The chain combines TRBV6-1 with TRBJ1-6, with a possible D match to TRBD1 (6 bases). The CDR3 is made up of 13 amino acids. Trimming removed 6 bases from V and 4 bases from J, with 7 bases in between. The germline V gene encodes CDR1 MNHNS and CDR2 SASEGT.

The CDR3 loop is CASSSGPGQMNTEAFF. CDR3 coding DNA: TGTGCCAGCAGCTCGGGTCCAGGGCAAATGAACACTGAAGCTTTCTTT. This chain links TRBV11-1 with TRBJ1-1, with D perhaps matching TRBD1 (5 bases). V was clipped by 4 bases and J by 0 bases, with 15 bases between them. CDR1 is SGHAT and CDR2 is FQDESV in the germline V gene (reference sequence). CDR3 length: 16 amino acids.

In terms of frequency, this clone is medium-sized. As DNA, the CDR3 is TGTGCCATCAGCTCGGGACTAGCGGGGACGAGCTCCTACAATGAGCAGTTCTTC. Its protein is CAISSGLAGTSSYNEQFF. The chain joins TRBV10-3 to TRBJ2-1, with 13 bases that match TRBD2. Trimming took 6 bases from V and 0 from J; bases not matched to a gene: 8. CDR3 length equals 18 residues. Germline loops: CDR1 ENHRY, CDR2 SYGVKD.

The gene calls are TRBV7-9 and TRBJ2-6; TRBD1 agrees at 9 bases. Germline V lookup: CDR1 SEHNR, CDR2 FQNEAQ (reference sequence). The CDR3 covers 16 residues. The trim removed 2 bases at V and 7 bases at J, leaving 6 bases unmatched. DNA for the CDR3: TGTGCCAGCAGCTTATCGGGACAGGGTTTAGCCAACGTCCTGACTTTC. Translating gives CASSLSGQGLANVLTF.

The V call is TRBV2, the J call TRBJ1-2; TRBD1 agrees at 9 bases. Germline values: CDR1 SNHLY, CDR2 FYNNEI. V lost 8 bases to trimming and J lost 2 bases; unmatched junction nucleotides: 6. There are 14 residues in the CDR3. The CDR3 is CASLSTGGNYGYTF. The CDR3 bases are TGTGCCAGCCTTTCTACAGGGGGCAACTATGGCTACACCTTC.

The V call is TRBV5-1, the J call TRBJ2-7; no firm D call. Germline CDR1 reads SGHRS; CDR2 reads YFSETQ. Trimming shortened V by 5 bases and J by 4 bases, and 13 bases separated the two germline ends. The CDR3 has 13 residues. The CDR3 DNA reads TGCGCCAGCAGGTTGTCGGTTGATTACGAGCAGTACTTC. This sequence encodes CASRLSVDYEQYF. The full variable domain, in which reference TRBV5-1 and TRBJ2-7 provide the parts outside the CDR3, is KAGVTQTPRYLIKTRGQQVTLSCSPISGHRSVSWYQQTPGQGLQFLFEYFSETQRNKGNFPGRFSGRQFSNSRSEMNVSTLELGDSALYLCASRLSVDYEQYFGPGTRLTVT.

As concerns this clone: Other DNA sequences in the same sample also yield this CDR3. V and J are TRBV13 and TRBJ1-1; possibly TRBD1 for D (5 bases). Germline CDR1 PRHDT, CDR2 FYEKMQ (reference sequence). There are 18 residues in the CDR3. For the CDR3, the DNA is TGTGCACCCAGTCAGGGAGGAGGATGGTTCCCTCAGAACACTGAAGCTTTCTTT. Protein product: CAPSQGGGWFPQNTEAFF.

The chain links TRBV7-9 to TRBJ2-2; 8 positions match TRBD2. This CDR3 has 15 residues. The V gene end was trimmed by 3 bases and the J gene end by 7 bases; junction bases not matched to a gene: 7. Per germline, CDR1 SEHNR and CDR2 FQNEAQ (reference sequence). The DNA of the CDR3 is TGTGCCAGCAGCTTCCCCGGGAGGGCCCTCGGGGAGCTGTTTTTT. This translates into CASSFPGRALGELFF. Filled out from reference TRBV7-9 and TRBJ2-2, the complete variable domain reads DTGVSQNPRHKITKRGQNVTFRCDPISEHNRLYWYRQTLGQGPEFLTYFQNEAQLEKSRLLSDRFSAERPKGSFSTLEIQRTEQGDSAMYLCASSFPGRALGELFFGEGSRLTVL.

The V call is TRBV30, the J call TRBJ2-1; 9 bases are shared with TRBD2. The junction had 9 bases not matched to a gene; V was cut back by 0 bases and J by 6 bases. Germline-derived CDR1 and CDR2 are GTSNPN and SVGIG (reference sequence). The CDR3 has 16 amino acids. This CDR3 is CAWSVQGLAGLNEQFF. For the CDR3, the DNA is TGTGCCTGGAGTGTACAGGGGCTAGCGGGACTCAATGAGCAGTTCTTC.

Concerning this clone itself: This sample includes further DNA sequences coding for the same CDR3. The chain couples TRBV13 to TRBJ1-1; weak D call: TRBD1 (5 bases). The CDR3 is 18 amino acids. Germline V lookup: CDR1 PRHDT, CDR2 FYEKMQ (reference sequence). Trimming removed 11 bases from V and 1 base from J, with 29 bases in between. CDR3 region: CAPRQGGGWFPQNTEAFF. The CDR3 DNA follows: TGTGCCCCCAGGCAGGGAGGAGGATGGTTCCCTCAGAACACTGAAGCTTTCTTT.

This sequence joins TRBV30 and TRBJ2-7; TRBD1 agrees at 7 bases. Germline assignment: CDR1 GTSNPN and CDR2 SVGIG (reference sequence). This CDR3 is 13 amino acids long. The junction had 6 bases not matched to a gene; V was cut back by 2 bases and J by 5 bases. CDR3 protein: CAWSPQGLHEQYF. In DNA form, the CDR3 reads TGTGCCTGGAGTCCACAGGGGTTGCACGAGCAGTACTTC. The whole variable domain, remainder taken from reference TRBV30 and TRBJ2-7, is SQTIHQWPATLVQPVGSPLSLECTVEGTSNPNLYWYRQAAGRGLQLLFYSVGIGQISSEVPQNLSASRPQDRQFILSSKKLLLSDSGFYLCAWSPQGLHEQYFGPGTRLTVT.

The chain couples TRBV9 to TRBJ2-5; TRBD1 matches at 9 bases. Germline-derived CDR1 and CDR2 are SGDLS and YYNGEE. V trimming: 0 bases; J trimming: 4 bases; junction bases outside the gene matches: 7. The CDR3 loop spans 16 amino acids. CDR3 residues: CASSVGQGVWAETQYF. The CDR3 DNA follows: TGTGCCAGCAGCGTAGGACAGGGGGTGTGGGCAGAGACCCAGTACTTC.

The V gene is TRBV4-2, the J gene TRBJ1-4, with D unresolved. The V gene lost 4 bases and the J gene lost 5 bases, with 11 bases spanning the gap. Germline CDR1 reads LGHNA; CDR2 reads YNFKEQ. This CDR3 comprises 14 residues. The CDR3 DNA sequence: TGTGCCAGCAGCCCTGTAGGCGGCAATGAAAAACTGTTTTTT. As protein: CASSPVGGNEKLFF.

This chain's CDR3 is CASSGRSVNQPQHF. The CDR3, as DNA: TGTGCCAGCTCCGGGAGGTCAGTCAATCAGCCCCAGCATTTT. V and J are TRBV18 and TRBJ1-5; D remains ambiguous. Trimming pared 6 bases from V and 3 bases from J, leaving 12 bases between. Germline V gene data show CDR1 as KGHSH and CDR2 as LQKENI. The CDR3 runs 14 residues. Complete variable domain (other parts from reference TRBV18 and TRBJ1-5): NAGVMQNPRHLVRRRGQEARLRCSPMKGHSHVYWYRQLPEEGLKFMVYLQKENIIDESGMPKERFSAEFPKEGPSILRIQQVVRGDSAAYFCASSGRSVNQPQHFGDGTRLSIL.

Remarks on this clone: Germline and junction disagree at one end, which may indicate a read error. This rearrangement joins TRBV20-1 to TRBJ2-3; D gene uncertain. The CDR3 consists of 10 residues. Germline assignment: CDR1 DFQATT and CDR2 SNEGSKA (reference sequence). The CDR3 nucleotides read TGCAGTCCTAGCACAGATACGCAGTATTTT. Protein product: CSPSTDTQYF.

The J gene is TRBJ2-3, the V gene TRBV4-1; D remains unclear. The CDR3 loop spans 13 amino acids. The V gene's germline CDR1 is MGHRA and CDR2 YSYEKL. Trimming left V 2 bases short and J 0 bases short, with 3 bases between. CDR3 loop: CASSQYSTDTQYF. The CDR3, as DNA: TGCGCCAGCAGCCAATATAGCACAGATACGCAGTATTTT.

As to this clone: A read error may produce the germline difference seen at one junction end. This sequence joins TRBV2 and TRBJ2-3; 8 bases match TRBD1. The germline V gene has CDR1 SNHLY and CDR2 FYNNEI. There are 14 residues in the CDR3. The CDR3, as DNA: TGTGCTAGCAGCAGGGGGCGAGGCACAGATACGCAGTATTTT. Translating it yields CASSRGRGTDTQYF. Looking up the rest from reference TRBV2 and TRBJ2-3 gives the full variable domain: EPEVTQTPSHQVTQMGQEVILRCVPISNHLYFYWYRQILGQKVEFLVSFYNNEISEKSEIFDDQFSVERPDGSNFTLKIRSTKLEDSAMYFCASSRGRGTDTQYFGPGTRLTVL.

The chain couples TRBV6-1 to TRBJ1-1; 7 bases are a match to TRBD1. Losses at the gene ends were 6 bases for V and 0 bases for J; bases not matched to a gene: 7. In germline, CDR1 is MNHNS, CDR2 SASEGT. The CDR3 runs to 15 residues. This CDR3 reads CASRAADRLNTEAFF. CDR3 sequence (DNA): TGTGCCAGCAGGGCCGCGGACAGGTTGAACACTGAAGCTTTCTTT.

The V gene is TRBV19, the J gene TRBJ1-4; 8 nucleotides line up with TRBD1. CDR1 and CDR2 (germline): LNHDA, SQIVND (reference sequence). The CDR3 is made up of 15 amino acids. V shed 5 bases, J shed 6 bases, and the junction held 8 bases outside the gene matches. This CDR3 reads CASSDTGTGYEKLFF. In nucleotides, the CDR3 is TGTGCCAGTAGTGATACCGGGACAGGTTATGAAAAACTGTTTTTT.

The rearrangement uses TRBV5-4 and TRBJ1-1; possible D gene TRBD1, 6 bases. V was trimmed by 0 bases and J by 3 bases, leaving 12 bases between them. CDR1 is SGHNT, CDR2 YYREEE, per germline (reference sequence). This CDR3 spans 15 amino acids. CDR3 amino acids: CASSLAVGGYTEAFF. The CDR3 DNA follows: TGTGCCAGCAGCTTGGCCGTAGGGGGATACACTGAAGCTTTCTTT.

This sequence joins TRBV6-1 and TRBJ1-5; D unclear. This CDR3 is 15 amino acids long. Trimming removed 1 base from V and 0 bases from J, with 7 bases in between. CDR1 and CDR2 from the germline V gene are MNHNS and SASEGT. The CDR3 reads CASSEGGYSNQPQHF. CDR3 bases: TGTGCCAGCAGTGAAGGCGGTTATAGCAATCAGCCCCAGCATTTT.